What follows are 15 T cell receptor beta chains derived from one specimen sequenced in a study of spatial heterogeneity in lung cancer. Time point denoted: sample taken at primary tumor resection. TCRdb ran MiXCR on the 5' RACE reads and lists one entry per CDR3 protein. The table lists about 23,000 distinct CDR3 sequences, about 4.5% of them singletons. The study's findings and limits: Counts that tracked tumor mutation counts were those of expanded intratumoral alpha and beta TCRs.

The antigens these receptors bind are not known. Source: lung tumor tissue, taken at surgery. These receptors were taken from a male donor with early-stage non-small cell lung cancer.

This clonotype has a count of ten or more. V is TRBV6-5 and J is TRBJ2-3; 16 bases agree with TRBD2. Losses at the gene ends were 0 bases for V and 4 bases for J; bases not matched to a gene: 10. In germline, CDR1 is MNHEY, CDR2 SVGAGI. The CDR3 covers 20 residues. CDR3 DNA sequence: TGTGCCAGCAGTTACTCGACAGGGACTAGCGGGGGGGCTAGGGCAGATACGCAGTATTTT. This translates into CASSYSTGTSGGARADTQYF.

This clonotype was recorded many times. V gene TRBV5-1 combines with J gene TRBJ2-3; D uncertain. V was cut by 6 bases and J by 4 bases, with 12 bases left in between. The CDR3 sequence is 13 residues long. Germline-derived CDR1 and CDR2 are SGHRS and YFSETQ. CDR3 in DNA: TGCGCCAGCAACTCCAAGGACCCAGATACGCAGTATTTT. Amino acid sequence: CASNSKDPDTQYF.

This clonotype was counted many times. The V call is TRBV6-2 or TRBV6-3, the J call TRBJ2-1; TRBD2 matches at 9 bases. The CDR3 length is 14 residues. The V and J ends lost 5 bases and 2 bases, in that order; junction bases with no gene match: 1. Per germline, CDR1 MNHEY and CDR2 SVGEGT. CDR3 DNA: TGTGCCAGCAGTATAGCGGGAGCCTACAATGAGCAGTTCTTC. Its translation: CASSIAGAYNEQFF.

There are a few counts of this clonotype. The chain has TRBV20-1 and TRBJ2-7; 8 bases map to TRBD2. CDR1 and CDR2 from the germline V gene are DFQATT and SNEGSKA (reference sequence). CDR3 size: 13 residues. Losses at the gene ends were 6 bases for V and 4 bases for J; bases not matched to a gene: 8. The CDR3 DNA follows: TGCAGTGCCCCACGCGGGGGGTTATACGAGCAGTACTTC. It encodes CSAPRGGLYEQYF.

This clonotype was seen ten or more times. The V gene is TRBV28, the J gene TRBJ2-3; 8 positions match TRBD1. Looked up from germline, CDR1 is MDHEN and CDR2 is SYDVKM. V dropped 2 bases and J dropped 0; count of bases not matched to a gene: 4. The CDR3 is 16 residues long. The CDR3 coding sequence is TGTGCCAGCAGTTTACCGTGGGACAGGAGCACAGATACGCAGTATTTT. Its translation: CASSLPWDRSTDTQYF.

As regards this clonotype: Sequence at one end of the junction differs from germline and may be a read error. This sequence joins TRBV27 and TRBJ2-7, with D perhaps matching TRBD2 (5 bases). CDR3 length: 14 residues. The germline V gene encodes CDR1 MNHEY and CDR2 SMNVEV (reference sequence). The CDR3 loop reads CASSFVGSSYERYF. The CDR3 DNA reads TGTGCCAGCAGTTTTGTAGGGAGCTCCTACGAGCGGTACTTC.

The sample holds one count of this clonotype. CDR3 bases: TGCGCCAGCAGCCAAGATCCCCACGGACTTAATCAGCCCCAGCATTTT. Residues: CASSQDPHGLNQPQHF. The chain links TRBV4-3 to TRBJ1-5; D unresolved. This CDR3 is built from 16 residues. Germline V gene data show CDR1 as LGHNA and CDR2 as YSLEER. Trimming shortened V by 0 bases and J by 4 bases, and 13 bases separated the two germline ends.

This clonotype has just a few counts. The CDR3 nucleotides read TGTGCCAGCAGTTGGGACAGGGTCTTCTATGGCTACACCTTC. Its protein product is CASSWDRVFYGYTF. V gene TRBV6-6 combines with J gene TRBJ1-2; 9 nucleotides align to TRBD1. Germline V CDR1 and CDR2: MNHNY, SVGAGI (reference sequence). The CDR3 runs 14 residues. V was pared by 4 bases and J by 4 bases, with 4 bases of the junction left unmatched.

The chain uses TRBV12-3 or TRBV12-4 and TRBJ2-6, with D uncertain. Trimming stripped 5 bases from V and 0 bases from J, with 8 bases between. The CDR3 length is 15 residues. The DNA for the CDR3 is TGTGCCAGCAGTCCCAACCCCTCTGGGGCCAACGTCCTGACTTTC. Translated, it gives CASSPNPSGANVLTF.

There are many counts of this clonotype. This chain links TRBV5-1 with TRBJ2-7, with D possibly matching TRBD2 (6 bases). V lost 4 bases and J 7 bases, leaving 18 bases between the germline ends. This CDR3 has 14 residues. Germline lookup yields CDR1 SGHRS and CDR2 YFSETQ. The CDR3 reads CASSGGLYLGEQYF. Written as DNA, the CDR3 is TGCGCCAGCAGCGGGGGACTTTATTTGGGGGAGCAGTACTTC.

There are many counts of this clonotype. V is TRBV12-3 or TRBV12-4 and J is TRBJ2-1; no reliable D call. V lost 3 bases and J lost 8, with 5 bases in between. This CDR3 has 11 residues. In DNA form, the CDR3 reads TGTGCCAGCAGTTTTAATGATGAGCAGTTCTTC. This sequence encodes CASSFNDEQFF.

The genes are TRBV10-2 and TRBJ1-6, with no clear D. Germline assignment: CDR1 WSHSY and CDR2 SAAADI. V lost 2 bases, J lost 7 bases, and 6 bases lay in between. The CDR3 contains 13 residues. The CDR3 region is CASSEGWNSPLHF. The CDR3 coding sequence is TGCGCCAGCAGTGAGGGTTGGAATTCACCCCTCCACTTT.

This clonotype is termed medium-sized. This chain connects TRBV11-1 to TRBJ2-5, with D tentatively TRBD1 or TRBD2 (5 bases each). V was shortened by 1 base and J by 2 bases, with 11 bases between the two germline ends. CDR3 length: 15 residues. Per the germline V gene, CDR1 is SGHAT and CDR2 is FQDESV (reference sequence). The CDR3 here is CASSLGLGRQETQYF. The CDR3, as DNA: TGTGCCAGCAGCTTAGGGTTGGGACGTCAAGAGACCCAGTACTTC.

This clonotype showed up many times. The chain recombines TRBV18 with TRBJ1-4; no firm D call. The CDR3 length is 16 residues. Germline V gene data show CDR1 as KGHSH and CDR2 as LQKENI. V was cut by 1 base and J by 2 bases, with 11 bases left in between. CDR3 sequence (DNA): TGTGCCAGCTCACCACTGGCGGGAACGACTAATGAAAAACTGTTTTTT. It specifies CASSPLAGTTNEKLFF.

The sample holds many counts of this clonotype. This chain links TRBV15 with TRBJ1-5; no definite D call. V shed 1 base and J shed 3 bases, with 4 bases lying between them. CDR3 length: 13 amino acids. Germline V lookup: CDR1 LNHNV, CDR2 YYDKDF (reference sequence). In DNA, the CDR3 is TGTGCCACCAGCAGAGTAACCAATCAGCCCCAGCATTTT. It translates to CATSRVTNQPQHF.